The rows below give T cell receptor beta chains drawn from one sample of a study of shared clonotypes between healthy human individuals. Method: immunoSEQ multiplex PCR; TCRdb's copy keeps in-frame clones and lacks some. The data contain some 1.5 million clones, around 98% of them seen just once; the ten biggest clones take up about 0.4%. The sample was naive CD4+ T cells sorted from blood. These receptors were collected from a man aged 25-45 years in good health. CDR3s include the opening cysteine and the closing phenylalanine or tryptophan. D genes are given only for firm matches. The size entry is marked missing in some rows and otherwise reads once, few, many or a size class.

j_call clone_size v_call d_call cdr3_nt cdr3_aa
TRBJ1-1 NA TRBV29-1 NA TGCAGCGCCCACACGGGAGGGAGCACTGAAGCTTTCTTT CSAHTGGSTEAFF
TRBJ2-3 NA TRBV9 NA TGTGCCAGCAGCGTAGTTGGAAGCACAGATACGCAGTATTTT CASSVVGSTDTQYF
TRBJ2-5 NA TRBV5-1 NA TGCGCCAGCAGCTTGGACATTCAGGGGTCTGGAGAGACCCAGTACTTC CASSLDIQGSGETQYF
TRBJ2-7 NA TRBV10-3 NA TGTGCCATCAGTCGCCCCCGGGCCAGCTCCTACGAGCAGTACTTC CAISRPRASSYEQYF
TRBJ1-5 NA TRBV9 NA TGTGCCAGCAGCGTAGGGGAAGAGCCCCAGCATTTT CASSVGEEPQHF
TRBJ2-1 NA TRBV29-1 TRBD2 TGCAGCGCCTCAGGGACTAGAGACTACAATGAGCAGTTCTTC CSASGTRDYNEQFF
TRBJ2-7 NA TRBV5-5 NA TGTGCCAGCAGCTTTCTGGAGGGAAGTTCCTACGAGCAGTACTTC CASSFLEGSSYEQYF
TRBJ2-1 NA TRBV6-5 TRBD2 TGTGCCAGCAGTTCAGGACTAGCGGGGCTGACGTTCTTC CASSSGLAGLTFF
TRBJ2-1 once TRBV5-1 NA TGCGCCAGCAGCTTGGAGGCAGCCCCACCCCCTTACAATGAGCAGTTCTTC CASSLEAAPPPYNEQFF
TRBJ2-1 NA TRBV6-1 TRBD2 TGTGCCAGCAGTGATAGCGGGAGGGGACTGTTCTTC CASSDSGRGLFF
TRBJ1-5 NA TRBV5-4 NA TGTGCCAGCAGCTTGGGGGAGGCAGGGCCCCAGCATTTT CASSLGEAGPQHF
TRBJ1-2 NA TRBV23-1 TRBD1 TGCGCCATCCACAGGGGGGCCGAGCCCAACTATGGCTACACCTTC CAIHRGAEPNYGYTF
TRBJ2-7 NA TRBV7-9 TRBD2 TGTGCCAGCAGCCCCCGAGTAGCGGGACACTCTCTCTACGAGCAGTACTTC CASSPRVAGHSLYEQYF
TRBJ2-1 once TRBV7-3 NA TGTGCCAGCAGCTTAAATTGGGGCGAGGAGCAGTTCTTC CASSLNWGEEQFF
TRBJ2-7 NA TRBV18 TRBD1 TGTGCCAGCTCACCAAAGACAGGGTTATCCTACGAGCAGTACTTC CASSPKTGLSYEQYF
TRBJ2-5 NA TRBV20-1 NA TGCAGTGCTGCGTACCAAGAGACCCAGTACTTC CSAAYQETQYF
TRBJ2-2 NA TRBV28 NA TGTGCCAGCAGTTTTATGAAGGGGGACACCGGGGAGCTGTTTTTT CASSFMKGDTGELFF
TRBJ2-1 NA TRBV2 TRBD2 TGTGCCAGCAGCCTACTCGCCCGGGACAGTGGACTAGCGGGAAGCGTTTACAATGAGCAGTTCTTC CASSLLARDSGLAGSVYNEQFF
TRBJ2-7 NA TRBV5-1 NA TGCGCCAGCAGCTTGGCCTTCGGCATATCCTACGAGCAGTACTTC CASSLAFGISYEQYF
TRBJ2-1 NA TRBV18 TRBD2 TGTGCCAGCTCACCAACAGCGGGAGTGAGCAATGAGCAGTTCTTC CASSPTAGVSNEQFF